This entry concerns a single T cell receptor (beta chain). The sample originates from a study of blood T cell repertoires in COVID-19. The assay was immunoSEQ multiplex PCR, and TCRdb's table has in-frame clones only and misses some. The data show some 66,000 clones, approximately 87% seen once. The V gene's germline CDR1 is MDHEN and CDR2 SYDVKM. The CDR3 runs 12 residues. Trimming shortened V by 3 bases and J by 10 bases, and 7 bases separated the two germline ends. The V and J genes are TRBV28 and TRBJ1-6; D gene uncertain. The receptor comes from a woman aged 55-70 years with acute or convalescent COVID-19. Sequencing was carried out using peripheral blood. The CDR3 DNA follows: TGTGCCAGCAGTTTCGGAGGATCACCCCTCCACTTT. Amino acids: CASSFGGSPLHF. The full variable domain, rest sourced from reference TRBV28 and TRBJ1-6, is DVKVTQSSRYLVKRTGEKVFLECVQDMDHENMFWYRQDPGLGLRLIYFSYDVKMKEKGDIPEGYSVSREKKERFSLILESASTNQTSMYLCASSFGGSPLHFGNGTRLTVT.